This TCR beta chain was profiled in a study of cytomegalovirus exposure and HLA in healthy donors. In the study overall: Earlier, 95 million to 120 million unique TCR beta sequences were recovered from 200 million or so T cells by an analysis. Study-wide findings and caveats: For most subjects, TCR beta sequences were reported to predict HLA-A and HLA-B alleles with accuracy. Overall, some 160 TCR beta chains were annotated as cytomegalovirus-associated. According to reports, the classifier identified cytomegalovirus status with high specificity and sensitivity.

With 60 Vbeta and 13 Jbeta primers, the PCR was carried out. Assay: immunoSEQ multiplex PCR; the TCRdb copy retains only in-frame clones and omits some. The sample includes about 120,000 clones, over 60% of them seen just once. This CDR3 contains 14 residues. The germline CDR1 and CDR2 sequences are LGHNA and YSLEER. Trimming removed 1 base at V and 8 bases at J, with 11 bases between. This clone was recorded once. Its target is not known. The sequencing input was PBMCs. This sequence was found in a woman aged 40 to 50 in good health and CMV-seropositive. The chain combines TRBV4-3 with TRBJ1-4; perhaps TRBD1 as D (5 bases). CDR3 amino acids: CASSQGQGREKLFF. DNA for the CDR3: TGCGCCAGCAGCCAAGGTCAGGGAAGGGAAAAACTGTTTTTT.